The 6 T cell receptor beta chains in this list originate from one sample, sequenced in a study of shared clonotypes between healthy human individuals. Profiling relied on immunoSEQ multiplex PCR, and the TCRdb table lists in-frame clones only, not all of them. Of about 530,000 clones in the sample, around 96% were seen once. Sequences were obtained from naive CD4+ T cells sorted from blood. Stated subset: CD45RA+ positively selected. These TCRs come from a woman aged 25 to 39 in good health.

This clone has only one observation. The J gene is TRBJ2-3, the V gene TRBV6-4, with TRBD2 matching 11 bases. Trimming removed 4 bases from V and 6 bases from J; junction bases left unmatched: 3. CDR1 and CDR2 (germline): MRHNA, SNTAGT. The CDR3 is 14 residues long. CDR3 nucleotide sequence: TGTGCCAGCAGTGTTACTAGCGGGAGTGATACGCAGTATTTT. Translating gives CASSVTSGSDTQYF.

V usage is TRBV2 and J usage is TRBJ2-6; TRBD2 is a possible D gene (6 bases). CDR1 and CDR2 from the germline V gene are SNHLY and FYNNEI. The CDR3 covers 15 residues. Trimming took 6 bases from V and 4 from J, leaving 13 bases between them. The chain's CDR3 is CASSPSVSGANVLTF. In nucleotides, the CDR3 is TGTGCCAGCAGCCCTAGCGTCTCCGGGGCCAACGTCCTGACTTTC.

This clone was observed a single time. The chain combines TRBV18 with TRBJ2-2, with D hard to call. Looked up from germline, CDR1 is KGHSH and CDR2 is LQKENI. The CDR3 runs to 15 residues. The V gene lost 6 bases and the J gene lost 6 bases, with 17 bases spanning the gap. The CDR3: CASSLGTTPSGELFF. The CDR3 coding sequence is TGTGCCAGCTCCCTGGGAACAACGCCCTCCGGGGAGCTGTTTTTT. The variable domain in full, completed from reference TRBV18 and TRBJ2-2, reads NAGVMQNPRHLVRRRGQEARLRCSPMKGHSHVYWYRQLPEEGLKFMVYLQKENIIDESGMPKERFSAEFPKEGPSILRIQQVVRGDSAAYFCASSLGTTPSGELFFGEGSRLTVL.

This chain links TRBV6-5 with TRBJ2-6, with D perhaps TRBD2 (5 bases). There are 14 residues in the CDR3. Trimming cost V 7 bases and J 4 bases, with 11 bases left between them. Germline V gene data show CDR1 as MNHEY and CDR2 as SVGAGI. The CDR3 bases are TGTGCCAGCAAGTCGGGGTCAGGGGCCAACGTCCTGACTTTC. Residues: CASKSGSGANVLTF.

The V gene is TRBV7-3, the J gene TRBJ2-5; D uncertain. V was pared by 4 bases and J by 5 bases, with 14 bases between. The V gene's germline CDR1 is SGHTA and CDR2 FQGTGA. The CDR3 covers 14 residues. The CDR3 DNA is TGTGCCAGCAGCTCGTCTGTCGGGTTGGAGACCCAGTACTTC. Its translation is CASSSSVGLETQYF.

The genes are TRBV18 and TRBJ2-7; 8 bases are shared with TRBD1. The V gene's germline CDR1 is KGHSH and CDR2 LQKENI. The J segment lost 3 bases and the V segment lost 1 base, leaving 14 bases of the junction unmatched. This CDR3 spans 18 amino acids. CDR3 protein: CASSPQRAGTGGNYEQYF. CDR3 coding DNA: TGTGCCAGCTCACCACAACGCGCCGGGACAGGAGGGAACTACGAGCAGTACTTC.